These 29 T cell receptor beta chains were sequenced from one sample in a study of blood T cell repertoires in COVID-19. Clones were sequenced by immunoSEQ multiplex PCR, and TCRdb holds only the in-frame ones, with some missing. The sample has around 100,000 clones, less than 85% seen once. Sequenced material: peripheral blood. These receptors were collected from a human donor in a cohort sampled during active COVID-19.

The gene calls are TRBV7-2 and TRBJ1-1; 9 nucleotides match TRBD1. Germline assignment: CDR1 SGHTA and CDR2 FQGNSA. The V and J ends lost 6 bases and 0 bases, in that order; junction bases with no gene match: 2. This CDR3 region has 14 residues. CDR3 nucleotides: TGTGCCAGCAGAGACAGGGGGTTGAACACTGAAGCTTTCTTT. The encoded protein is CASRDRGLNTEAFF. Combining the CDR3 with reference TRBV7-2 and TRBJ1-1 gives the whole variable domain GAGVSQSPSNKVTEKGKDVELRCDPISGHTALYWYRQSLGQGLEFLIYFQGNSAPDKSGLPSDRFSAERTGGSVSTLTIQRTQQEDSAVYLCASRDRGLNTEAFFGQGTRLTVV.

The chain couples TRBV4-3 to TRBJ2-1; maybe TRBD1 (6 bases). V gave up 2 bases and J gave up 2 bases, with 10 bases separating them. The CDR3 length is 15 residues. Germline V gene sequence: CDR1 LGHNA, CDR2 YSLEER. The CDR3 DNA reads TGCGCCAGCAGCCAAAAACAGGGTCCCTACAATGAGCAGTTCTTC. It specifies CASSQKQGPYNEQFF.

This clone was seen a handful of times. The chain joins TRBV4-2 to TRBJ2-7; D remains unclear. Trimming pared 0 bases from V and 4 bases from J, leaving 7 bases between. The CDR3 covers 13 residues. Germline V gene lookup returns CDR1 LGHNA and CDR2 YNFKEQ. Here the CDR3 reads CASSQEVGYEQYF. The CDR3 coding sequence is TGTGCCAGCAGCCAAGAGGTCGGTTACGAGCAGTACTTC.

This clone was counted only a few times. This chain joins TRBV27 and TRBJ2-1, with D unclear. Looked up from germline, CDR1 is MNHEY and CDR2 is SMNVEV (reference sequence). V was shortened by 3 bases and J by 5 bases, with 11 bases between the two germline ends. The CDR3 is 14 residues long. DNA for the CDR3: TGTGCCAGCAGTTTGATGCAGTTAAACAATGAGCAGTTCTTC. It translates to CASSLMQLNNEQFF.

The chain joins TRBV7-2 to TRBJ2-2; weak D call: TRBD2 (6 bases). The germline CDR1 and CDR2 sequences are SGHTA and FQGNSA. Trimming stripped 11 bases from V and 1 base from J, with 14 bases between. The CDR3 totals 14 residues. In DNA, the CDR3 is TGTGCCTCGGAGGTCGGGGGGAACACCGGGGAGCTGTTTTTT. Translation: CASEVGGNTGELFF. The variable domain in full, completed from reference TRBV7-2 and TRBJ2-2, reads GAGVSQSPSNKVTEKGKDVELRCDPISGHTALYWYRQSLGQGLEFLIYFQGNSAPDKSGLPSDRFSAERTGGSVSTLTIQRTQQEDSAVYLCASEVGGNTGELFFGEGSRLTVL.

The CDR3 sequence is CASSLRGGGAGVENIQYF. DNA for the CDR3: TGTGCCAGCAGCTTACGAGGCGGGGGGGCCGGGGTCGAAAACATTCAGTACTTC. The chain couples TRBV11-2 to TRBJ2-4; TRBD2 matches at 9 bases. The CDR3 sequence is 18 residues long. The J segment lost 5 bases and the V segment lost 2 bases, leaving 13 bases of the junction unmatched. Per the germline V gene, CDR1 is SGHAT and CDR2 is FQNNGV.

The CDR3 protein is CASSLTYEQYF. The CDR3 nucleotides are TGTGCCAGCAGCCTTACCTACGAGCAGTACTTC. The rearrangement uses TRBV5-6 and TRBJ2-7; D is unresolved. This CDR3 comprises 11 residues. The V gene's germline CDR1 is SGHDT and CDR2 YYEEEE. Deletions cut 4 bases from V and 2 bases from J, with 4 bases between.

This clone has only one observation. The rearrangement joins TRBV11-3 to TRBJ2-1; perhaps TRBD1 as D (8 bases). CDR1 is SGHNT and CDR2 is YENEEA in the germline V gene. V lost 5 bases and J lost 5, with 25 bases in between. This CDR3 has 18 amino acids. Here the CDR3 DNA reads TGTGCCAGCAGCGCGACAGGGGAGGGTCCGCAGACTCACAATGAGCAGTTCTTC. As protein: CASSATGEGPQTHNEQFF.

The V gene is TRBV5-5, the J gene TRBJ1-4; D not resolved. Germline V gives CDR1 SGHKS, CDR2 YYEKEE (reference sequence). The CDR3 extends over 14 amino acids. The V end was cut by 2 bases, the J end by 7 bases, with 12 bases between. CDR3 residues: CASSLRRVPEKLFF. For the CDR3, the DNA is TGTGCCAGCAGCTTAAGGAGGGTCCCTGAAAAACTGTTTTTT.

The rearrangement links TRBV9 to TRBJ1-6; TRBD1 matches 8 bases. CDR3 length: 15 amino acids. CDR1 and CDR2 (germline): SGDLS, YYNGEE. Germline trimming cut 4 bases from V and 10 bases from J; bases unmatched to any gene: 10. The CDR3 reads CASSSRETGVSPLHF. The CDR3 bases are TGTGCCAGCAGCTCCCGAGAGACAGGGGTATCACCCCTCCACTTT.

The V call is TRBV11-3, the J call TRBJ2-1; D gene ambiguous. There are 11 residues in the CDR3. Trimming pared 5 bases from V and 5 bases from J, leaving 4 bases between. Germline CDR1 reads SGHNT; CDR2 reads YENEEA. This chain's CDR3 is CASSQNNEQFF. CDR3 coding DNA: TGTGCCAGCAGCCAAAACAATGAGCAGTTCTTC.

The V and J genes are TRBV29-1 and TRBJ2-3; 11 bases agree with TRBD2. This CDR3 contains 13 residues. The V and J ends lost 5 bases and 4 bases, in that order; junction bases with no gene match: 2. CDR1 and CDR2 from the germline V gene are SQVTM and ANQGSEA. CDR3 loop: CSVIAGGADTQYF. DNA of the CDR3: TGCAGCGTTATAGCGGGGGGGGCAGATACGCAGTATTTT.

The DNA for the CDR3 is TGTGCCAGTAGTACCTCCGGGACAGGGGGCCCTGGCTACACCTTC. Its protein product is CASSTSGTGGPGYTF. J is TRBJ1-2 and V is TRBV19; TRBD1 matches 12 bases. CDR1 is LNHDA and CDR2 is SQIVND in the germline V gene (reference sequence). V shed 4 bases, J shed 7 bases, and the junction held 7 bases outside the gene matches. The CDR3 has 15 residues. The full variable domain, with the rest looked up from reference TRBV19 and TRBJ1-2, is DGGITQSPKYLFRKEGQNVTLSCEQNLNHDAMYWYRQDPGQGLRLIYYSQIVNDFQKGDIAEGYSVSREKKESFPLTVTSAQKNPTAFYLCASSTSGTGGPGYTFGSGTRLTVV.

This clone turned up a few times. The chain joins TRBV20-1 to TRBJ2-7; TRBD1 is a possible D gene (6 bases). The germline gives CDR1 DFQATT, CDR2 SNEGSKA (reference sequence). Trimming cost V 3 bases and J 4 bases, with 7 bases left between them. The CDR3 runs 11 residues. CDR3 bases: TGCAGTGCTAGCGGACAGTACGAGCAGTACTTC. Translation: CSASGQYEQYF.

CDR3 region: CASGLAGASEQYF. In DNA form, the CDR3 reads TGTGCCAGCGGACTAGCGGGAGCTAGTGAGCAGTACTTC. The V call is TRBV13, the J call TRBJ2-7; TRBD2 matches at 13 bases. The CDR3 is 13 amino acids. Germline loops: CDR1 PRHDT, CDR2 FYEKMQ (reference sequence). Trimming took 8 bases from V and 7 from J; bases not matched to a gene: 5.

This rearrangement joins TRBV28 to TRBJ2-5; 10 nucleotides align to TRBD2. This CDR3 comprises 16 residues. The V gene's germline CDR1 is MDHEN and CDR2 SYDVKM. V shed 6 bases and J 5 bases; nucleotides not matched to a gene: 12. Here the CDR3 DNA reads TGTGCCAGCAGACTAGGCACTAGCGGGGTTCGTGAGACCCAGTACTTC. Protein sequence: CASRLGTSGVRETQYF.

The rearrangement links TRBV19 to TRBJ1-2, with TRBD1 identical over 7 bases. Germline CDR1 LNHDA, CDR2 SQIVND (reference sequence). J lost 5 bases, V lost 4 bases, and 7 bases had no gene match. The CDR3 runs 14 residues. The CDR3 DNA is TGTGCCAGTAGTAGACAGGGAGATAGGTATGGCTACACCTTC. Protein sequence: CASSRQGDRYGYTF.

The rearrangement links TRBV28 to TRBJ1-2, with a weak D call TRBD1 (6 bases). CDR3 length: 14 residues. Trimming took off 4 bases at V and 3 bases at J, with 12 bases between the two ends. The V gene's germline CDR1 is MDHEN and CDR2 SYDVKM. In DNA form, the CDR3 reads TGTGCCAGCAGTTCTACAGGGAACTACTATGGCTACACCTTC. Encoded protein: CASSSTGNYYGYTF.

The rearrangement joins TRBV7-3 to TRBJ2-1, with D possibly TRBD2 on 5 matching bases. Germline-derived CDR1 and CDR2 are SGHTA and FQGTGA. The CDR3 is 15 residues long. V gave up 0 bases and J gave up 5 bases, with 11 bases separating them. The CDR3 here is CASSLTGMSHNEQFF. In DNA form, the CDR3 reads TGTGCCAGCAGCTTAACCGGGATGTCCCACAATGAGCAGTTCTTC.

The rearrangement uses TRBV28 and TRBJ2-1; the match to TRBD2 covers 9 bases. Germline V CDR1 and CDR2: MDHEN, SYDVKM. J was trimmed by 8 bases and V by 4 bases; bases with no gene match: 6. The CDR3 totals 14 residues. The CDR3 DNA follows: TGTGCCAGCAGTTGGGGACTAGCAAGCTATGAGCAGTTCTTC. Amino acids: CASSWGLASYEQFF. The whole variable domain, remainder taken from reference TRBV28 and TRBJ2-1, is DVKVTQSSRYLVKRTGEKVFLECVQDMDHENMFWYRQDPGLGLRLIYFSYDVKMKEKGDIPEGYSVSREKKERFSLILESASTNQTSMYLCASSWGLASYEQFFGPGTRLTVL.

This chain connects TRBV27 to TRBJ2-2, with 8 bases identical to TRBD1. After removal of 6 bases from V and 7 bases from J, the junction contained 10 bases not matched to a gene. The CDR3 has 15 amino acids. Per the germline V gene, CDR1 is MNHEY and CDR2 is SMNVEV (reference sequence). The CDR3, as DNA: TGTGCCAGCAGGCAGGGGGCGGAGGTCGGCGGGGAGCTGTTTTTT. Its translation: CASRQGAEVGGELFF.

A few counts support this clone. This chain links TRBV5-1 with TRBJ2-2; 9 bases are shared with TRBD1. Germline-derived CDR1 and CDR2 are SGHRS and YFSETQ. The CDR3 spans 16 residues. V dropped 4 bases and J dropped 6; count of bases not matched to a gene: 10. The CDR3 nucleotides are TGCGCCAGCAGCGTGGGACAGGGTCCCAGCTCCGGGGAGCTGTTTTTT. It yields the protein CASSVGQGPSSGELFF.

This clone was seen just once. V usage is TRBV7-6 and J usage is TRBJ2-1; D gene ambiguous. The germline V and J ends were trimmed by 4 bases and 1 base, with 14 bases remaining between them. This CDR3 has 16 amino acids. The V gene's germline CDR1 is SGHVS and CDR2 FNYEAQ. CDR3 in DNA: TGTGCCAGCAGCTCCGACTCTCCAATATCCTACAATGAGCAGTTCTTC. This codes for CASSSDSPISYNEQFF.

The chain employs TRBV10-1 and TRBJ2-5; TRBD2 aligns across 14 bases. V shed 4 bases, J shed 1 base, and the junction held 11 bases outside the gene matches. This CDR3 is built from 19 residues. The germline V gene encodes CDR1 WNHNN and CDR2 SYGVQD (reference sequence). The CDR3 nucleotides read TGCGCCAGCAGTGCACCCACCGGGACTAGCGGGAGAGCCCAAGAGACCCAGTACTTC. Its translation is CASSAPTGTSGRAQETQYF.

The chain joins TRBV6-5 to TRBJ2-2, with D perhaps matching TRBD2 (6 bases). This CDR3 region has 14 residues. With 7 bases removed from V and 4 bases from J, the gap between germline ends came to 13 bases. Germline V gene lookup returns CDR1 MNHEY and CDR2 SVGAGI. The CDR3 spells CASNPGGPTGELFF. CDR3 DNA: TGTGCCAGCAATCCCGGGGGTCCCACCGGGGAGCTGTTTTTT.

This sequence joins TRBV11-2 and TRBJ2-7; D gene unclear. V was shortened by 2 bases and J by 0 bases, with 11 bases between the two germline ends. The CDR3 covers 15 residues. CDR1 is SGHAT, CDR2 FQNNGV, per germline. This CDR3 reads CASSLSSLSSYEQYF. Written as DNA, the CDR3 is TGTGCCAGCAGCTTATCCTCTCTGAGCTCCTACGAGCAGTACTTC.

J is TRBJ1-1 and V is TRBV7-8; 7 bases align to TRBD1. Trimming cost V 4 bases and J 0 bases; bases outside gene matches: 8. The CDR3 is made up of 16 amino acids. Germline V gives CDR1 SGHVS, CDR2 FQNEAQ. The CDR3 loop is CASSYQQGQMNTEAFF. The CDR3 DNA reads TGTGCCAGCAGCTACCAACAGGGGCAGATGAACACTGAAGCTTTCTTT.

The chain joins TRBV18 to TRBJ2-3, with D tentatively TRBD1 (5 bases). CDR1 and CDR2 from the germline V gene are KGHSH and LQKENI. The CDR3 is 17 residues long. Trimming took off 1 base at V and 4 bases at J, with 18 bases between the two ends. CDR3 residues: CASSPLSFQGISDTQYF. The CDR3 nucleotides read TGTGCCAGCTCACCACTCTCATTCCAGGGCATATCAGATACGCAGTATTTT.

V is TRBV28 and J is TRBJ2-4; 7 bases align to TRBD2. CDR3 size: 16 residues. The ends lost 5 bases at V and 0 bases at J; junction bases unmatched: 7. Germline-derived CDR1 and CDR2 are MDHEN and SYDVKM. For the CDR3, the DNA is TGTGCCAGCAGTCCGATGTTAGCGGGAGCCAAAAACATTCAGTACTTC. Translated, it gives CASSPMLAGAKNIQYF.